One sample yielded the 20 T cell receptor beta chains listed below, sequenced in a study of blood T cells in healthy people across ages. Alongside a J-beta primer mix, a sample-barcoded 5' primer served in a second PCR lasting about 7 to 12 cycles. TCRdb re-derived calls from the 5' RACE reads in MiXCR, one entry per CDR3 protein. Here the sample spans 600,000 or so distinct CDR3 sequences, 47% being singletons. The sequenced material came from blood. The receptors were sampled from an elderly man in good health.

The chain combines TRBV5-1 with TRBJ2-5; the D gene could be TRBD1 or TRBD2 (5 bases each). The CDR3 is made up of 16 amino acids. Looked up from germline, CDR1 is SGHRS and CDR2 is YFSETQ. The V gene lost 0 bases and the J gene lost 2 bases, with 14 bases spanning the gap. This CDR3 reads CASSLGSRGWQETQYF. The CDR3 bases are TGCGCCAGCAGCTTGGGGTCTCGGGGCTGGCAAGAGACCCAGTACTTC.

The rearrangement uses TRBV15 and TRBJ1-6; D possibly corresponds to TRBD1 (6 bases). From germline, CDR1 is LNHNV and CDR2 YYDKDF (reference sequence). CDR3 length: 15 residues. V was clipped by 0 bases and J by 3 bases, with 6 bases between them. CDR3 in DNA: TGTGCCACCAGCAGAGACAGGGGCTATAATTCACCCCTCCACTTT. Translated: CATSRDRGYNSPLHF.

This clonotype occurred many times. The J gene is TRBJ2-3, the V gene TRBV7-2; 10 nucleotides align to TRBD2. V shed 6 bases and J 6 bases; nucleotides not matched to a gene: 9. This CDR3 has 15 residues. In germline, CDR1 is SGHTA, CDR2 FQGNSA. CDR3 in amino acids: CASRGSGRSGDTQYF. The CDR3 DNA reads TGTGCCAGCAGAGGTAGCGGGAGGAGTGGTGATACGCAGTATTTT.

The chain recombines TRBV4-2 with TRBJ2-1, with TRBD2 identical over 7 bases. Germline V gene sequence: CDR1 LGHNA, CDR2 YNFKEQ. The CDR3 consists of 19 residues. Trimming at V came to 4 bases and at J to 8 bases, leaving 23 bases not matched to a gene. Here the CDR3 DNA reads TGTGCCAGCAGCCTCCGCACATCCTCGGACCCTGGGAGGGGCCATGAGCAGTTCTTC. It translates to CASSLRTSSDPGRGHEQFF.

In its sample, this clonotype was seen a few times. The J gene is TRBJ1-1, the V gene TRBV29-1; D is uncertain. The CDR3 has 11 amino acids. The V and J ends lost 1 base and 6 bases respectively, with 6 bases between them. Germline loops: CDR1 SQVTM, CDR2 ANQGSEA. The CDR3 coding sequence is TGCAGCGTTGAAGTTTGGGCTGAAGCTTTCTTT. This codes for CSVEVWAEAFF.

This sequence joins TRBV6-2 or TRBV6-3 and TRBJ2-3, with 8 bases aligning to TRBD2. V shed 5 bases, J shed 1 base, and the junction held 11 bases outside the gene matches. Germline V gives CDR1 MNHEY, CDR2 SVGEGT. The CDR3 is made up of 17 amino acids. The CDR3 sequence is CASSADLSGSRTDTQYF. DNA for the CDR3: TGTGCCAGCAGTGCTGACTTAAGCGGGAGTCGCACAGATACGCAGTATTTT.

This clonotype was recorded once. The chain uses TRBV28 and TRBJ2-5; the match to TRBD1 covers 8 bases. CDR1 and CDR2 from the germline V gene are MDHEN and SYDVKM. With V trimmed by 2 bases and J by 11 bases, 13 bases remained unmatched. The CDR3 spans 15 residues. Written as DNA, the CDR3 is TGTGCCAGCAGTTTAGGGGCCCAGGGGGCCTACGGGCAGTACTTC. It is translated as CASSLGAQGAYGQYF.

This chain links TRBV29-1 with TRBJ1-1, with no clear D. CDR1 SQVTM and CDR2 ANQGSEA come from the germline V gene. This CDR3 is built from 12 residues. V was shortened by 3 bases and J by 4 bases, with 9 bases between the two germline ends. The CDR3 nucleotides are TGCAGCGTTGAGGTGTTGGGCACTGAAGCTTTCTTT. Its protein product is CSVEVLGTEAFF.

CDR3 region: CSARPGADSYNEQFF. CDR3 sequence (DNA): TGCAGTGCTAGACCCGGGGCGGACTCCTACAATGAGCAGTTCTTC. The chain couples TRBV20-1 to TRBJ2-1, with D possibly being TRBD1 or TRBD2 (5 bases each). The CDR3 runs 15 residues. Between the trimmed V and J ends, which lost 2 bases and 0 bases, there was a span of 11 bases. The V gene's germline CDR1 is DFQATT and CDR2 SNEGSKA (reference sequence).

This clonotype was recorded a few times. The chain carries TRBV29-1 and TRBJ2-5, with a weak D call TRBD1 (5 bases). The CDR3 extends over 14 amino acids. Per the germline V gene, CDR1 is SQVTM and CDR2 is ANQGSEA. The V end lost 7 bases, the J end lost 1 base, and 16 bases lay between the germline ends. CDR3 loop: CSGCPDSFQETQYF. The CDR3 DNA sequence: TGCAGCGGCTGCCCAGACAGTTTCCAAGAGACCCAGTACTTC.

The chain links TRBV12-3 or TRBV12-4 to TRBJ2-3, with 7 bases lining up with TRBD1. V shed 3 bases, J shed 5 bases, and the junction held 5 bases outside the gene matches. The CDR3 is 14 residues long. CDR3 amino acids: CASSLRRGQDTQYF. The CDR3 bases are TGTGCCAGCAGTTTGAGAAGGGGGCAAGATACGCAGTATTTT.

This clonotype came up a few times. The DNA of the CDR3 is TGCAGTGCCCCCGGGGACAGGGTGGGCTACGACTATGGCTACACCTTC. This encodes CSAPGDRVGYDYGYTF. This chain uses TRBV20-1 with TRBJ1-2, with TRBD1 identical over 9 bases. Germline trimming cut 6 bases from V and 3 bases from J; bases unmatched to any gene: 14. Germline V gives CDR1 DFQATT, CDR2 SNEGSKA (reference sequence). This CDR3 contains 16 residues.

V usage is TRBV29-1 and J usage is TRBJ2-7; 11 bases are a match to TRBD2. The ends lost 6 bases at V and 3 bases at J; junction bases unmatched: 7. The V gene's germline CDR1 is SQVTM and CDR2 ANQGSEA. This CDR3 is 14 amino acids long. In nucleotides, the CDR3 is TGCAGCGTGAAACCCGGGACTAGCGGCTACGAGCAGTACTTC. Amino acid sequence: CSVKPGTSGYEQYF.

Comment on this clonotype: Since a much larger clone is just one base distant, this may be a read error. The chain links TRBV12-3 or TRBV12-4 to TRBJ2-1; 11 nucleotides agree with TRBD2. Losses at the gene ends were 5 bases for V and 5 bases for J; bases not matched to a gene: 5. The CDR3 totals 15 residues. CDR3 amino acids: CASSRTTSGDNEQFF. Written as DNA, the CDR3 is TGTGCCAGCAGTAGGACGACTAGCGGGGACAATGAGCAGTTCTTC.

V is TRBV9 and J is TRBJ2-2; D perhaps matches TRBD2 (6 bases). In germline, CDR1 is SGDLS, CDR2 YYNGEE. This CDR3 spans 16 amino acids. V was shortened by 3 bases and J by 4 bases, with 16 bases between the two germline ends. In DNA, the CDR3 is TGTGCCAGCAGCGCTGCCACGGGAGTAAGCACCGGGGAGCTGTTTTTT. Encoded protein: CASSAATGVSTGELFF.

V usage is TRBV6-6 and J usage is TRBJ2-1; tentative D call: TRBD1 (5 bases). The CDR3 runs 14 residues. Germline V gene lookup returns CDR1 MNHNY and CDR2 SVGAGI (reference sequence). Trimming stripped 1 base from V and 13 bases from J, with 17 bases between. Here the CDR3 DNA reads TGTGCCAGCAGTTACTTCGGGCAGGGCGAGACCCAGTTCTTC. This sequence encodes CASSYFGQGETQFF.

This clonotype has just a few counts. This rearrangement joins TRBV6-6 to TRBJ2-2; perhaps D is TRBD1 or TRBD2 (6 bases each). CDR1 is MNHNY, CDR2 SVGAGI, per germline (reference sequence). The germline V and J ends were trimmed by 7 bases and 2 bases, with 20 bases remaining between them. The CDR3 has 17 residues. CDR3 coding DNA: TGTGCCAGCAACCCGATATTCCGGGGGCAAAACACCGGGGAGCTGTTTTTT. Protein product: CASNPIFRGQNTGELFF.

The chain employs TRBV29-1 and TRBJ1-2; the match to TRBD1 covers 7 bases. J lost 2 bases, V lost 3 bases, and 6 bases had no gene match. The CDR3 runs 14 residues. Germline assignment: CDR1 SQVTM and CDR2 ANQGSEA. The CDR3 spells CSVEGDRENYGYTF. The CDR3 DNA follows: TGCAGCGTTGAGGGAGACAGGGAAAACTATGGCTACACCTTC. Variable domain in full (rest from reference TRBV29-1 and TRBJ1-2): SAVISQKPSRDICQRGTSLTIQCQVDSQVTMMFWYRQQPGQSLTLIATANQGSEATYESGFVIDKFPISRPNLTFSTLTVSNMSPEDSSIYLCSVEGDRENYGYTFGSGTRLTVV.

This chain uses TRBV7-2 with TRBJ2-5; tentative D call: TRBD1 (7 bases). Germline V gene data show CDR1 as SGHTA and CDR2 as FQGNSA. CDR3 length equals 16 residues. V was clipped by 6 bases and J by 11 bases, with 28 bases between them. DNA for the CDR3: TGTGCCAGCAGTCTAGTAGTGGGGGGACAGACGCGAAAGCAGTACTTC. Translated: CASSLVVGGQTRKQYF.

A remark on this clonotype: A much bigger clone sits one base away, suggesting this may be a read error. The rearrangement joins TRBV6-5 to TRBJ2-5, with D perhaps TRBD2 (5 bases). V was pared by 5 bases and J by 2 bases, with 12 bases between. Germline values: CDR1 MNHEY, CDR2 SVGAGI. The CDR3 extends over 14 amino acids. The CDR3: CASSPTGSQETQYF. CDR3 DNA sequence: TGTGCCAGCAGTCCGACGGGAAGTCAAGAGACCCAGTACTTC.